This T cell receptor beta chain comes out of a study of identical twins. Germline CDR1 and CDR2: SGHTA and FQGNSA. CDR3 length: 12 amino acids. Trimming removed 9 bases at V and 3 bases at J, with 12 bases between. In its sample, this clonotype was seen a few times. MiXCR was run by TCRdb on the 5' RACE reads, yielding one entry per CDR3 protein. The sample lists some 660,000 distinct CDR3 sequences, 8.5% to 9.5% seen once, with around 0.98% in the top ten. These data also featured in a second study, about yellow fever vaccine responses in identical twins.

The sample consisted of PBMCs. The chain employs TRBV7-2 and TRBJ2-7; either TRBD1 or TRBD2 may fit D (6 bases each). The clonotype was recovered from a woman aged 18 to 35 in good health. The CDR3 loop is CASLQGGYEQYF. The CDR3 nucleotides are TGTGCCAGTTTACAGGGAGGCTACGAGCAGTACTTC.